The clone carrying this TCR beta chain was recorded at least ten times. Template material for amplifying TCR beta CDR3 regions consisted of RNA transcripts. Initially, a first-round RT-PCR of the TCR CDR3 employed the HTBI primer set. MiXCR, applied by TCRdb to the multiplex PCR reads, yields one record per CDR3 protein. The table shows around 250,000 distinct CDR3 sequences, with roughly 15% occurring only once. The length of the CDR3 is 14 residues. Germline V gene data show CDR1 as SGDLS and CDR2 as YYNGEE. Trimming stripped 7 bases from V and 0 bases from J, with 11 bases between. Reasons for excluding patients were uncontrolled infection, other autoimmune disease, pregnancy or lactation. The data originate from a study of T cells in Graves' hyperthyroidism and ophthalmopathy. Study background: Peripheral blood collection took place at initial diagnosis, before any treatment.

Sample: blood. This sequence joins TRBV9 and TRBJ2-1; the D call may be TRBD1 or TRBD2 (5 bases each). This sequence originates from a woman aged 40 to 55 with Graves' hyperthyroidism that later progressed to Graves' ophthalmopathy. CDR3 bases: TGTGCCAGCGGTGGGGGTAGCTCCTACAATGAGCAGTTCTTC. Amino acids: CASGGGSSYNEQFF.